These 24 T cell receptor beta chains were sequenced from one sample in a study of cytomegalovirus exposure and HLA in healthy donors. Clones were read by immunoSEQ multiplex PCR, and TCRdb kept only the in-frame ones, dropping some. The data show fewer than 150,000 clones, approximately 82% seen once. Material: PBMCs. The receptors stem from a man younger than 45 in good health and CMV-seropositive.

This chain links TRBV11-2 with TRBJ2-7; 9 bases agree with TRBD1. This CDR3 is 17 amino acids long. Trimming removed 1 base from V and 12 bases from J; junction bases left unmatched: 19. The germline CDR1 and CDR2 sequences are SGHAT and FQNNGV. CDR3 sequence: CASSLGFSGQGPPRGYF. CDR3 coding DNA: TGTGCCAGCAGCTTAGGGTTCTCGGGACAGGGCCCCCCACGCGGGTACTTC.

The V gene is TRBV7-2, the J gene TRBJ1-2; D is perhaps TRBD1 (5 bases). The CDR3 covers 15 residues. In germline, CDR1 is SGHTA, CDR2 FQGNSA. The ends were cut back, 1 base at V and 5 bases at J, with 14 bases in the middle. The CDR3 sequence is CASSLDVLRGYGYTF. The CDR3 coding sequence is TGTGCCAGCAGCTTAGACGTCTTGCGGGGGTATGGCTACACCTTC.

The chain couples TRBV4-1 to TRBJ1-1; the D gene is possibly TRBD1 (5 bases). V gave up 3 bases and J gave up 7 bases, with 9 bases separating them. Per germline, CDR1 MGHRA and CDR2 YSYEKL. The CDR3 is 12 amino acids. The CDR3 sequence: CASSQGGSEAFF. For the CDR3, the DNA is TGCGCCAGCAGCCAGGGGGGTAGTGAAGCTTTCTTT.

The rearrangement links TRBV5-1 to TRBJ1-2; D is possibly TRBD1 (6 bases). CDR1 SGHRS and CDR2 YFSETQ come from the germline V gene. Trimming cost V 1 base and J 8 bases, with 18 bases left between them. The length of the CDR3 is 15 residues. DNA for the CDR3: TGCGCCAGCAGCTTGTCCGACAGGATGGCCGTCGGCTACACCTTC. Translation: CASSLSDRMAVGYTF.

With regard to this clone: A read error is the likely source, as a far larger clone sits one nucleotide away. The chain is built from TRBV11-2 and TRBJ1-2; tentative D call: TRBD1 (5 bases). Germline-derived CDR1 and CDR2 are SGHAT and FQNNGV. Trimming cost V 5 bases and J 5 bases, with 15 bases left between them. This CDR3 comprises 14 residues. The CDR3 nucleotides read TGTGCCAGCAGCCCCGGGACGGGGGTTTATGGCTACACCTTC. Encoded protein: CASSPGTGVYGYTF.

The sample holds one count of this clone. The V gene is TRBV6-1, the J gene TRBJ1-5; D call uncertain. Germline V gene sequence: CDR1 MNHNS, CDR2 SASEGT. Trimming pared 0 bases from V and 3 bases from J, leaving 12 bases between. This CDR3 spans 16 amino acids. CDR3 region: CASSEAGGSFNQPQHF. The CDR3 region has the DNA TGTGCCAGCAGTGAAGCAGGAGGCTCATTCAATCAGCCCCAGCATTTT.

CDR3 protein: CASSFTGLRGGTGELFF. The CDR3, as DNA: TGCGCCAGCAGCTTCACGGGTCTGCGGGGTGGCACCGGGGAGCTGTTTTTT. V usage is TRBV5-1 and J usage is TRBJ2-2; a possible D gene is TRBD2 (6 bases). Trimming removed 2 bases at V and 4 bases at J, with 18 bases between. The CDR3 is 17 residues long. Germline CDR1 is SGHRS and CDR2 is YFSETQ.

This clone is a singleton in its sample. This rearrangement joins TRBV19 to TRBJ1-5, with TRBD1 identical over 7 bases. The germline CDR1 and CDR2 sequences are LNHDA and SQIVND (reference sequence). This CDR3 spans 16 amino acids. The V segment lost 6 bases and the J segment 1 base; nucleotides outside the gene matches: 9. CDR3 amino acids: CASSPTGSGSNQPQHF. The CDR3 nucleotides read TGTGCCAGTAGCCCGACAGGGAGTGGCAGCAATCAGCCCCAGCATTTT.

The CDR3 here is CASSPVGGRTLEQFF. CDR3 nucleotide sequence: TGCGCCAGCAGCCCGGTGGGGGGGCGGACTCTCGAGCAGTTCTTC. The genes are TRBV5-1 and TRBJ2-1, with D possibly being TRBD2 (7 bases). The CDR3 has 15 residues. In germline, CDR1 is SGHRS, CDR2 YFSETQ. The ends were cut back, 4 bases at V and 10 bases at J, with 21 bases in the middle.

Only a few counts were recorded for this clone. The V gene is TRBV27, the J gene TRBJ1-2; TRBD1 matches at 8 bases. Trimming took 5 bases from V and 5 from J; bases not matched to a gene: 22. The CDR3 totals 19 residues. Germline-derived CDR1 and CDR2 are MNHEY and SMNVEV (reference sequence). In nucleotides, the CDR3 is TGTGCCAGCAGTCTTAAGCCCATAGGCCCGGCAGGGGGCTGGTATGGCTACACCTTC. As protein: CASSLKPIGPAGGWYGYTF.

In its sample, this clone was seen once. This CDR3 reads CATDRGREYGYTF. The CDR3 bases are TGTGCCACCGACAGGGGGCGGGAATATGGCTACACCTTC. The rearrangement joins TRBV2 to TRBJ1-2, with 10 bases identical to TRBD1. Germline-derived CDR1 and CDR2 are SNHLY and FYNNEI. V lost 10 bases and J lost 5; bases outside the gene matches: 7. The CDR3 extends over 13 amino acids.

The CDR3 here is CASSLGTPTAYYEQYF. The CDR3 DNA reads TGTGCCAGCAGTTTAGGGACACCCACTGCCTACTACGAGCAGTACTTC. The chain is built from TRBV27 and TRBJ2-7; possible D gene TRBD1, 6 bases. The length of the CDR3 is 16 residues. Germline loops: CDR1 MNHEY, CDR2 SMNVEV (reference sequence). V dropped 2 bases and J dropped 3 bases, with 17 bases sitting between them.

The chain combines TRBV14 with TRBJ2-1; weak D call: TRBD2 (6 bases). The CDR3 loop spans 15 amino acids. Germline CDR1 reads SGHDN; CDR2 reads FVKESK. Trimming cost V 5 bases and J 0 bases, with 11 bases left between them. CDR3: CASSDLALSYNEQFF. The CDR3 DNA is TGTGCCAGCAGCGATCTAGCGCTCTCCTACAATGAGCAGTTCTTC.

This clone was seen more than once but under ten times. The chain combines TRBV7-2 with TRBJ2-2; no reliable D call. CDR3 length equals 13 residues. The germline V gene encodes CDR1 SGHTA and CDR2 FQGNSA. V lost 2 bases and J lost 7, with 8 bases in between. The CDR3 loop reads CASSLSVLGELFF. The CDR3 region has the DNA TGTGCCAGCAGCTTATCAGTCCTCGGGGAGCTGTTTTTT.

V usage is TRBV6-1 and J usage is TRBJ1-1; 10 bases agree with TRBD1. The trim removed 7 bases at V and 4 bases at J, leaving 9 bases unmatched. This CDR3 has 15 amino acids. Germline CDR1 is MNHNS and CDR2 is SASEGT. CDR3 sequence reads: CASKSGQGWVTEAFF. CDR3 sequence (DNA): TGTGCCAGCAAGTCGGGACAGGGGTGGGTCACTGAAGCTTTCTTT.

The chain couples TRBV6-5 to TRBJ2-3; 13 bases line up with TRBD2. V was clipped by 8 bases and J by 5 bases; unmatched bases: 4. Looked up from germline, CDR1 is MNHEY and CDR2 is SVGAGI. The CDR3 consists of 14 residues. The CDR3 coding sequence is TGTGCCAGCCGACTAGCGGGAGGAGGAGATACGCAGTATTTT. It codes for CASRLAGGGDTQYF.

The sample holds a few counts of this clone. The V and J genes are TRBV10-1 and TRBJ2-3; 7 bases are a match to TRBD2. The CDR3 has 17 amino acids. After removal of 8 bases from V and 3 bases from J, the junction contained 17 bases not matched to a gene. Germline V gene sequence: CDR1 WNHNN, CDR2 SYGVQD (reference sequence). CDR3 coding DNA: TGCGCCAGCCGGATTGAGTCACTACCGGGGGGTACAGATACGCAGTATTTT. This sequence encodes CASRIESLPGGTDTQYF.

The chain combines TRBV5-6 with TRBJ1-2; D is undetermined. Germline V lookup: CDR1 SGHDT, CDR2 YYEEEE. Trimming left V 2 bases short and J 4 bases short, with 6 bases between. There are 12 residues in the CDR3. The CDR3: CASSFPGYGYTF. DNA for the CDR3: TGTGCCAGCAGCTTCCCAGGCTATGGCTACACCTTC.

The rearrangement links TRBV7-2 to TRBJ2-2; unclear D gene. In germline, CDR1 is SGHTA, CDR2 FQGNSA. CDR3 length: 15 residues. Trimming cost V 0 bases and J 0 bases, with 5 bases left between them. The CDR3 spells CASSLARPNTGELFF. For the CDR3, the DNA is TGTGCCAGCAGCTTAGCGAGGCCGAACACCGGGGAGCTGTTTTTT.

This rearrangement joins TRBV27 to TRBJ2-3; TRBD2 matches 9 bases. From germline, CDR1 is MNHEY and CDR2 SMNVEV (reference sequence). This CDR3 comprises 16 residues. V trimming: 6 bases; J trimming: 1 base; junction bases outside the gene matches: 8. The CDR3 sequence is CASRSLAGSRTDTQYF. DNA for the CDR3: TGTGCCAGCAGGTCCCTAGCGGGATCTCGCACAGATACGCAGTATTTT.

CDR3 nucleotide sequence: TGTGCCTGGACCCGGCAGGGGCTAGCCTCCTACGAGCAGTACTTC. This sequence encodes CAWTRQGLASYEQYF. The chain recombines TRBV30 with TRBJ2-7, with D possibly TRBD1 on 6 matching bases. Trimming shortened V by 4 bases and J by 0 bases, and 16 bases separated the two germline ends. Germline V CDR1 and CDR2: GTSNPN, SVGIG (reference sequence). This CDR3 has 15 residues.

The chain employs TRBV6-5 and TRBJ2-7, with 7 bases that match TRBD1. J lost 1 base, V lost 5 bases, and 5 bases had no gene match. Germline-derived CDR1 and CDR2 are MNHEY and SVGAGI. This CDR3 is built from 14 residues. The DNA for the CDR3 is TGTGCCAGCAGTGCCCGGGACAGATCCTACGAGCAGTACTTC. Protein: CASSARDRSYEQYF.

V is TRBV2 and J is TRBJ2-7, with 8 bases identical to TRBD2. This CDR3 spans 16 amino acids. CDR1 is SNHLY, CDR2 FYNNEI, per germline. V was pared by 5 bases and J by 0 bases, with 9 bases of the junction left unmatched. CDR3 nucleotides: TGTGCCAGCAGTCCCCGCCTAGCGGGTAGCTCCTACGAGCAGTACTTC. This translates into CASSPRLAGSSYEQYF.

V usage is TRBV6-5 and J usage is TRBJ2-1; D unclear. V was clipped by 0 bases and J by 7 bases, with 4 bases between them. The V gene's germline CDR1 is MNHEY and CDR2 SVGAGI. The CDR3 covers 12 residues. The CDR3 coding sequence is TGTGCCAGCAGTTACTCGAGGAATGAGCAGTTCTTC. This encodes CASSYSRNEQFF.